These 10 T cell receptor beta chains originate from one sample sequenced in a study of shared clonotypes between healthy human individuals. Sequencing used immunoSEQ multiplex PCR; TCRdb keeps in-frame clones, though not all of them. This table has about 470,000 clones, about four fifths appearing once. Sample: PBMCs. Receptors originate from a woman aged 35 to 49 in good health. Some clones in this sample may be carry-over from other donors' samples.

The chain recombines TRBV28 with TRBJ2-5, with 8 nucleotides matching TRBD1. Trimming removed 3 bases from V and 4 bases from J; junction bases left unmatched: 10. Germline CDR1 is MDHEN and CDR2 is SYDVKM. This CDR3 is built from 16 residues. CDR3 sequence reads: CASSFPPTGTGETQYF. The CDR3 DNA reads as TGTGCCAGCAGTTTCCCCCCGACAGGGACAGGAGAGACCCAGTACTTC.

The chain joins TRBV11-3 to TRBJ2-3; 7 nucleotides line up with TRBD1. This CDR3 is 14 amino acids long. Germline trimming cut 5 bases from V and 2 bases from J; bases unmatched to any gene: 4. Germline V lookup: CDR1 SGHNT, CDR2 YENEEA. The CDR3, as DNA: TGTGCCAGCAGCCCCGACAGGGCCACAGATACGCAGTATTTT. It translates to CASSPDRATDTQYF.

This clone has a count of ten or more. The chain has TRBV14 and TRBJ1-1, with a possible D match to TRBD1 (6 bases). The CDR3 covers 14 residues. Trimming took off 5 bases at V and 4 bases at J, with 14 bases between the two ends. In germline, CDR1 is SGHDN, CDR2 FVKESK. The CDR3 DNA follows: TGTGCCAGCAGCAACAGGGCCGAAAGCACTGAAGCTTTCTTT. It translates to CASSNRAESTEAFF.

For the CDR3, the DNA is TGTGCCAGCACCCAACCCCAGGGGGCAACTAATGAAAAACTGTTTTTT. This gives the protein CASTQPQGATNEKLFF. This chain links TRBV28 with TRBJ1-4, with TRBD1 identical over 7 bases. Germline assignment: CDR1 MDHEN and CDR2 SYDVKM. The J segment lost 0 bases and the V segment lost 7 bases, leaving 8 bases of the junction unmatched. CDR3 length equals 16 residues.

V is TRBV20-1 and J is TRBJ1-2; no firm D call. Germline loops: CDR1 DFQATT, CDR2 SNEGSKA (reference sequence). The CDR3 is 8 residues long. The V and J ends lost 7 bases and 11 bases respectively, with 8 bases between them. The CDR3 DNA reads TGCAGTGTCCGTGTGTACACCTTC. This sequence encodes CSVRVYTF.

The genes are TRBV15 and TRBJ1-4; 9 bases are shared with TRBD1. J lost 5 bases, V lost 0 bases, and 1 base had no gene match. The CDR3 sequence is 15 residues long. The germline V gene encodes CDR1 LNHNV and CDR2 YYDKDF (reference sequence). The CDR3 bases are TGTGCCACCAGCAGAGAGACAGGGGGAAATGAAAAACTGTTTTTT. This encodes CATSRETGGNEKLFF. The full variable domain, its missing parts supplied by reference TRBV15 and TRBJ1-4, is DAMVIQNPRYQVTQFGKPVTLSCSQTLNHNVMYWYQQKSSQAPKLLFHYYDKDFNNEADTPDNFQSRRPNTSFCFLDIRSPGLGDTAMYLCATSRETGGNEKLFFGSGTQLSVL.

The chain employs TRBV2 and TRBJ2-1, with TRBD1 as a possible D gene (5 bases). The length of the CDR3 is 14 residues. Trimming removed 4 bases from V and 5 bases from J, with 12 bases in between. Per germline, CDR1 SNHLY and CDR2 FYNNEI. The CDR3 region is CASSGWGTNNEQFF. DNA of the CDR3: TGTGCCAGCAGTGGATGGGGCACAAACAATGAGCAGTTCTTC.

In the case of this clone: The junction departs from the called germline gene at one end, perhaps through a read error. The gene calls are TRBV13 and TRBJ2-7; 14 nucleotides agree with TRBD2. The germline gives CDR1 PRHDT, CDR2 FYEKMQ (reference sequence). The CDR3 has 17 amino acids. The CDR3 spells CASSLRDSGLAGAFQEF. CDR3 DNA: TGTGCCAGCAGCTTGCGTGACTCGGGACTAGCGGGAGCTTTTCAAGAATTC.

The gene calls are TRBV28 and TRBJ1-2; TRBD1 might be the D (5 bases). The length of the CDR3 is 16 residues. V lost 2 bases, J lost 4 bases, and 17 bases lay in between. CDR1 is MDHEN, CDR2 SYDVKM, per germline. CDR3 sequence (DNA): TGTGCCAGCAGTTTAGGGGCCGGCGGGGTTGGCTATGGCTACACCTTC. Translating it yields CASSLGAGGVGYGYTF.

This clone was counted a single time. Other DNA sequences in the sample encode the same CDR3. This chain connects TRBV19 to TRBJ2-1; TRBD2 matches at 12 bases. The CDR3 extends over 17 amino acids. Trimming at V came to 1 base and at J to 2 bases, leaving 3 bases not matched to a gene. Germline lookup yields CDR1 LNHDA and CDR2 SQIVND (reference sequence). The CDR3: CASSIGTSGRTYNEQFF. CDR3 nucleotide sequence: TGTGCCAGTAGTATAGGCACTAGCGGGAGGACCTACAATGAGCAGTTCTTC.